The T cell receptor (beta chain) described here comes from a study of blood T cells in healthy people across ages. Whole-study findings and limits: Samples with more naive T cells showed higher observed beta diversity.

A second PCR of about 7 to 12 cycles used a sample-barcoded 5' primer and a J-beta primer mix. Individual samples furnished no less than 2.5 million CDR3-containing paired-end reads apiece. Each CDR3 protein gets one entry after TCRdb re-called the 5' RACE reads with MiXCR. Among about 1.7 million distinct CDR3 sequences, approximately 28% were seen once, and the ten largest hold 7.7%. With regard to this clonotype: Its target is not known. Relative to the germline gene, one junction end is altered; a read error may explain this.

This CDR3 comprises 14 residues. Germline assignment: CDR1 MNHNS and CDR2 SASEGT. This receptor was taken from a woman younger than 45 in good health. This chain uses TRBV6-1 with TRBJ2-5; 8 nucleotides match TRBD1. What was sequenced was blood. CDR3 sequence (DNA): TGTGCCAGCAGCATCGACAGGGGCCAAAAGACCCAGTACTTC. Translating it yields CASSIDRGQKTQYF.